These 11 T cell receptor beta chains were sequenced from one sample in a study of T cells in Graves' hyperthyroidism and ophthalmopathy. RNA transcripts yielded amplified TCR beta CDR3 regions. A first-round RT-PCR of the TCR CDR3 used the HTBI primer set. From the multiplex PCR reads, TCRdb called clonotypes with MiXCR, one entry per CDR3 protein. Of over 450,000 distinct CDR3 sequences listed, approximately 15% are singletons. Source material: blood. The receptor set was obtained from a woman between 18 and 29 years old with Graves' hyperthyroidism.

The V and J genes are TRBV7-6 and TRBJ2-1; 10 bases fit TRBD2. The CDR3 length is 15 residues. Germline V gene lookup returns CDR1 SGHVS and CDR2 FNYEAQ. The J segment lost 7 bases and the V segment lost 5 bases, leaving 8 bases of the junction unmatched. CDR3 region: CASSHGEREGNEQFF. CDR3 in DNA: TGTGCCAGCAGCCACGGCGAGCGGGAGGGAAATGAGCAGTTCTTC.

This clonotype was seen ten or more times. The chain employs TRBV7-9 and TRBJ2-7; 10 nucleotides line up with TRBD2. The CDR3 contains 16 residues. Germline V gene data show CDR1 as SEHNR and CDR2 as FQNEAQ (reference sequence). Trimming cost V 5 bases and J 2 bases; bases outside gene matches: 9. CDR3: CASSPPSAGGPYEQYV. As DNA, the CDR3 is TGTGCCAGCAGCCCCCCCTCAGCGGGAGGGCCCTACGAGCAGTACGTC.

The chain has TRBV7-9 and TRBJ1-4; possibly TRBD1 for D (5 bases). V was shortened by 5 bases and J by 7 bases, with 17 bases between the two germline ends. The CDR3 loop spans 15 amino acids. CDR1 SEHNR and CDR2 FQNEAQ come from the germline V gene (reference sequence). The CDR3 bases are TGTGCCAGCAGCCCCTCGGGGACGGAGGGTGAAAAACTGTTTTTT. Encoded protein: CASSPSGTEGEKLFF.

This clonotype was counted ten times or more. This chain connects TRBV20-1 to TRBJ2-2; TRBD1 aligns across 7 bases. Trimming took 6 bases from V and 2 from J; bases not matched to a gene: 6. CDR3 length: 14 amino acids. Germline V gene sequence: CDR1 DFQATT, CDR2 SNEGSKA (reference sequence). The CDR3 coding sequence is TGCAGTGCGCCCGGGACAGAAAACACCGGGGAGCTGTTTTTT. Its protein product is CSAPGTENTGELFF.

Details on this clonotype: This may arise from a read error, as a much more abundant clone is one base away. This sequence joins TRBV5-4 and TRBJ2-1, with 7 bases lining up with TRBD2. Germline values: CDR1 SGHNT, CDR2 YYREEE (reference sequence). The J segment lost 8 bases and the V segment lost 0 bases, leaving 14 bases of the junction unmatched. This CDR3 region has 17 residues. The CDR3 sequence is CASSLDGGGPGNDEQFF. CDR3 nucleotide sequence: TGTGCCAGCAGCTTGGACGGGGGAGGGCCTGGAAACGATGAGCAGTTCTTC.

This clonotype was detected a few times. The chain combines TRBV20-1 with TRBJ2-3, with D perhaps matching TRBD1 (6 bases). V was shortened by 5 bases and J by 4 bases, with 13 bases between the two germline ends. Germline V gives CDR1 DFQATT, CDR2 SNEGSKA (reference sequence). CDR3 length: 13 residues. CDR3 loop: CSAYPGTSDTQYF. CDR3 sequence (DNA): TGCAGTGCTTATCCCGGGACATCAGATACGCAGTATTTT.

The chain carries TRBV28 and TRBJ2-1; 8 bases align to TRBD2. The CDR3 is made up of 16 amino acids. With V trimmed by 5 bases and J by 5 bases, 11 bases remained unmatched. The germline V gene encodes CDR1 MDHEN and CDR2 SYDVKM. The CDR3 DNA reads as TGTGCCAGCAGTCCGAGTTACGGGAGGGGCCACAATGAGCAGTTCTTC. This encodes CASSPSYGRGHNEQFF.

This clonotype was recorded at least ten times. This chain's CDR3 is CASSLLVANTEAFF. CDR3 DNA: TGTGCCAGCAGCTTGTTGGTTGCCAACACTGAAGCTTTCTTT. The rearrangement uses TRBV7-8 and TRBJ1-1; D is unclear. This CDR3 region has 14 residues. CDR1 SGHVS and CDR2 FQNEAQ come from the germline V gene. The V end lost 3 bases, the J end lost 2 bases, and 10 bases lay between the germline ends.

V is TRBV5-1 and J is TRBJ2-2, with 7 nucleotides matching TRBD2. The CDR3 has 16 residues. V dropped 0 bases and J dropped 0; count of bases not matched to a gene: 2. From germline, CDR1 is SGHRS and CDR2 YFSETQ. The CDR3 spells CASSLEAGANTGELFF. CDR3 DNA sequence: TGCGCCAGCAGCTTGGAGGCGGGAGCGAACACCGGGGAGCTGTTTTTT.

This clonotype was recorded many times. This chain connects TRBV2 to TRBJ1-2; D possibly corresponds to TRBD1 (6 bases). Trimming took off 3 bases at V and 4 bases at J, with 6 bases between the two ends. Germline-derived CDR1 and CDR2 are SNHLY and FYNNEI. The CDR3 has 12 amino acids. CDR3 nucleotides: TGTGCCAGCAGTGAGACAGGCTATGGCTACACCTTC. Encoded protein: CASSETGYGYTF.

This clonotype was recorded at least ten times. This chain joins TRBV20-1 and TRBJ2-5; tentative D call: TRBD2 (6 bases). The germline V gene has CDR1 DFQATT and CDR2 SNEGSKA (reference sequence). This CDR3 has 11 amino acids. Trimming took 5 bases from V and 6 from J, leaving 10 bases between them. The CDR3 DNA sequence: TGCAGTGCTGCGACTAGGCAGACCCAGTACTTC. Translation: CSAATRQTQYF.